What follows are 30 T cell receptor beta chains derived from one specimen sequenced in a study of cytomegalovirus exposure and HLA in healthy donors. Both 60 Vbeta primers and 13 Jbeta primers went into the PCR. Measured with immunoSEQ multiplex PCR; TCRdb has only the in-frame clones, and not every one. The table has 150,000 to 200,000 clones, 80% to 90% seen once. Sequenced input: PBMCs. The origin of the receptors is a man over 45 in good health and CMV-seropositive.

This chain joins TRBV21-1 and TRBJ2-1; the DNA was not compared with TRBD2, the D call given in the table. TRBV21-1 is labeled a pseudogene. CDR3 length: 17 residues. The CDR3 loop is CASSKELWGGPGNEQFF. CDR3 in DNA: TGTGCCAGCAGCAAAGAGTTGTGGGGGGGGCCGGGAAATGAGCAGTTCTTC.

The V call is TRBV7-8, the J call TRBJ2-7, with a tentative D call TRBD1 (5 bases). Trimming cost V 2 bases and J 3 bases, with 11 bases left between them. The CDR3 extends over 14 amino acids. CDR1 is SGHVS, CDR2 FQNEAQ, per germline. CDR3 DNA: TGTGCCAGCAGCTTATTGGTTCAGGGCTACGAGCAGTACGTC. This encodes CASSLLVQGYEQYV.

The CDR3 nucleotides are TGTGCCAGCAGTTACGGGTCGGGTCAGCCCCAGCATTTT. Translated, it gives CASSYGSGQPQHF. The chain carries TRBV6-5 and TRBJ1-5, with unresolved D. Germline CDR1 and CDR2: MNHEY and SVGAGI. The CDR3 has 13 amino acids. The V end lost 2 bases, the J end lost 6 bases, and 8 bases lay between the germline ends.

The CDR3 protein is CAISGQLSSYNEQFF. The CDR3 nucleotides read TGTGCCATCAGTGGCCAACTAAGCTCCTACAATGAGCAGTTCTTC. The chain uses TRBV10-3 and TRBJ2-1; unclear D gene. The CDR3 extends over 15 amino acids. CDR1 is ENHRY, CDR2 SYGVKD, per germline. The V and J ends lost 4 bases and 0 bases respectively, with 10 bases between them.

This chain connects TRBV19 to TRBJ1-2; possible D gene TRBD1, 5 bases. Germline CDR1 LNHDA, CDR2 SQIVND (reference sequence). There are 14 residues in the CDR3. Trimming left V 2 bases short and J 5 bases short, with 12 bases between. CDR3 in amino acids: CASSIRGTGYGYTF. The CDR3, as DNA: TGTGCCAGTAGTATAAGAGGGACTGGTTATGGCTACACCTTC.

V gene TRBV30 combines with J gene TRBJ2-5; D remains unclear. Looked up from germline, CDR1 is GTSNPN and CDR2 is SVGIG (reference sequence). V shed 7 bases and J shed 4 bases, with 13 bases lying between them. The CDR3 covers 12 residues. The CDR3 spells CASSILGETQYF. In nucleotides, the CDR3 is TGTGCCTCCTCTATTCTCGGAGAGACCCAGTACTTC.

The chain links TRBV10-1 to TRBJ1-4; a weak D match, TRBD1 (6 bases). The V and J ends lost 9 bases and 8 bases respectively, with 22 bases between them. The germline CDR1 and CDR2 sequences are WNHNN and SYGVQD (reference sequence). CDR3 length: 15 amino acids. The CDR3 protein is CASSLAGANWEKLFF. DNA for the CDR3: TGCGCCAGTTCCCTCGCGGGGGCGAATTGGGAAAAACTGTTTTTT.

CDR3 loop: CASSVPPTSGRADTGELFF. The DNA for the CDR3 is TGTGCCAGCAGCGTTCCTCCGACTAGCGGGAGGGCCGACACCGGGGAGCTGTTTTTT. This chain uses TRBV9 with TRBJ2-2, with TRBD2 identical over 14 bases. The CDR3 runs to 19 residues. Trimming at V came to 2 bases and at J to 3 bases, leaving 9 bases not matched to a gene. Germline V gene lookup returns CDR1 SGDLS and CDR2 YYNGEE.

This clone was observed a handful of times. The chain has TRBV6-5 and TRBJ2-1; 11 bases are shared with TRBD2. V dropped 6 bases and J dropped 3; count of bases not matched to a gene: 4. Germline-derived CDR1 and CDR2 are MNHEY and SVGAGI. The CDR3 contains 15 residues. CDR3 in DNA: TGTGCCAGCAGACTAGCGGGAGAGATCTACAATGAGCAGTTCTTC. Amino acids: CASRLAGEIYNEQFF.

This clone was observed a handful of times. V is TRBV28 and J is TRBJ2-3, with TRBD2 matching over 8 bases. The length of the CDR3 is 11 residues. Germline V lookup: CDR1 MDHEN, CDR2 SYDVKM. Trimming at V came to 5 bases and at J to 14 bases, leaving 6 bases not matched to a gene. CDR3 loop: CASSMGLVAYF. As DNA, the CDR3 is TGTGCCAGCAGTATGGGACTAGTTGCGTATTTT.

The V call is TRBV29-1, the J call TRBJ1-2, with TRBD1 identical over 9 bases. Germline assignment: CDR1 SQVTM and CDR2 ANQGSEA. The CDR3 is 17 amino acids. The junction had 18 bases not matched to a gene; V was cut back by 4 bases and J by 6 bases. The CDR3 protein is CSVGAGTGIMLLHGYTF. The DNA for the CDR3 is TGCAGCGTTGGGGCGGGGACAGGGATAATGTTGTTGCATGGCTACACCTTC.

The chain couples TRBV5-1 to TRBJ2-5; 7 bases agree with TRBD2. The CDR3 runs 15 residues. From germline, CDR1 is SGHRS and CDR2 YFSETQ. The V segment lost 4 bases and the J segment 2 bases; nucleotides outside the gene matches: 8. In DNA form, the CDR3 reads TGCGCCAGCAGCACCTGGCCGGGAGGACAAGAGACCCAGTACTTC. Amino acid sequence: CASSTWPGGQETQYF.

The count of this clone is one. CDR3 protein: CASSPGTGSYEQYF. The DNA for the CDR3 is TGCGCCAGCAGCCCCGGGACAGGATCCTACGAGCAGTACTTC. The chain links TRBV5-1 to TRBJ2-7; 8 bases agree with TRBD1. The CDR3 consists of 14 residues. The junction had 4 bases not matched to a gene; V was cut back by 4 bases and J by 1 base. The germline gives CDR1 SGHRS, CDR2 YFSETQ.

Only one count was recorded for this clone. The chain carries TRBV6-1 and TRBJ1-6; 7 bases match TRBD1. CDR1 MNHNS and CDR2 SASEGT come from the germline V gene. With V trimmed by 3 bases and J by 14 bases, 10 bases remained unmatched. This CDR3 has 14 residues. The CDR3 is CASSETGRVVALHF. Written as DNA, the CDR3 is TGTGCCAGCAGTGAGACAGGGCGAGTCGTGGCCCTCCACTTT.

This clone has a single count. The genes are TRBV14 and TRBJ1-5; TRBD1 aligns across 8 bases. The CDR3 consists of 14 residues. Trimming cost V 3 bases and J 2 bases; bases outside gene matches: 0. In germline, CDR1 is SGHDN, CDR2 FVKESK. The CDR3 nucleotides read TGTGCCAGCAGCCAGGGACAGGGCAATCAGCCCCAGCATTTT. It is translated as CASSQGQGNQPQHF.

This rearrangement joins TRBV7-6 to TRBJ2-7; D uncertain. This CDR3 spans 15 amino acids. The V gene lost 1 base and the J gene lost 2 bases, with 12 bases spanning the gap. Germline V lookup: CDR1 SGHVS, CDR2 FNYEAQ. CDR3 protein: CASSLVRLVAYEQYV. The CDR3 bases are TGTGCCAGCAGCTTAGTGAGGTTGGTGGCCTACGAGCAGTACGTC.

CDR3 sequence (DNA): TGCAGTGCTTCTATCCAAAATGAGCAGTTCTTC. Translation gives CSASIQNEQFF. The V and J genes are TRBV20-1 and TRBJ2-1; D remains unclear. The V gene lost 5 bases and the J gene lost 7 bases, with 9 bases spanning the gap. CDR1 and CDR2 (germline): DFQATT, SNEGSKA (reference sequence). The CDR3 is made up of 11 amino acids.

The CDR3 nucleotides are TGTGCCAGCAGTGTACTTAACACCGGGGAGCTGTTTTTT. This sequence encodes CASSVLNTGELFF. The chain links TRBV2 to TRBJ2-2, with D unresolved. Looked up from germline, CDR1 is SNHLY and CDR2 is FYNNEI. V lost 4 bases and J lost 2, with 5 bases in between. There are 13 residues in the CDR3.

This rearrangement joins TRBV7-9 to TRBJ2-5; 7 nucleotides match TRBD2. CDR3 length: 14 residues. The V and J ends lost 5 bases and 6 bases, in that order; junction bases with no gene match: 9. The germline gives CDR1 SEHNR, CDR2 FQNEAQ (reference sequence). This chain's CDR3 is CASSTGTNSQTQYF. As DNA, the CDR3 is TGTGCCAGCAGCACCGGGACTAATAGTCAGACCCAGTACTTC.

This chain joins TRBV7-9 and TRBJ1-1; weak D call: TRBD1 (6 bases). V lost 1 base, J lost 1 base, and 10 bases lay in between. CDR1 and CDR2 from the germline V gene are SEHNR and FQNEAQ (reference sequence). The CDR3 has 15 residues. CDR3 region: CASSLGRGGNTEAFF. The CDR3 DNA sequence: TGTGCCAGCAGCTTAGGAAGGGGGGGGAACACTGAAGCTTTCTTT.

This clone was observed once. V usage is TRBV7-6 and J usage is TRBJ2-2; TRBD2 matches 12 bases. Germline assignment: CDR1 SGHVS and CDR2 FNYEAQ. This CDR3 contains 16 residues. The J segment lost 4 bases and the V segment lost 4 bases, leaving 4 bases of the junction unmatched. For the CDR3, the DNA is TGTGCCAGCAGCTCAGGACTAGCGGGATCCACCGGGGAGCTGTTTTTT. It codes for CASSSGLAGSTGELFF.

This sequence joins TRBV5-1 and TRBJ2-1, with 12 nucleotides matching TRBD2. The CDR3 totals 17 residues. Germline assignment: CDR1 SGHRS and CDR2 YFSETQ. V lost 0 bases and J lost 8; bases outside the gene matches: 9. The CDR3, as DNA: TGCGCCAGCAGCTTGGGCCCGGGACTAGCGGGTCGGGATGAGCAGTTCTTC. Residues: CASSLGPGLAGRDEQFF.

The chain couples TRBV6-5 to TRBJ2-7; 10 nucleotides agree with TRBD2. The CDR3 sequence is 16 residues long. Germline-derived CDR1 and CDR2 are MNHEY and SVGAGI. V was clipped by 2 bases and J by 2 bases; unmatched bases: 6. CDR3 coding DNA: TGTGCCAGCAGTTACCGGACTAGCGGCACCACCTACGAGCAGTACGTC. As protein: CASSYRTSGTTYEQYV.

This clone was picked up a small number of times. J is TRBJ2-1 and V is TRBV5-1; maybe TRBD1 (7 bases). Per the germline V gene, CDR1 is SGHRS and CDR2 is YFSETQ. Trimming left V 0 bases short and J 9 bases short, with 13 bases between. The CDR3 extends over 14 amino acids. This chain's CDR3 is CASSLVAGGLEQFF. The CDR3 bases are TGCGCCAGCAGCTTGGTAGCAGGGGGACTTGAGCAGTTCTTC.

J is TRBJ1-2 and V is TRBV7-3, with 9 positions matching TRBD1. The CDR3 contains 15 residues. CDR1 and CDR2 (germline): SGHTA, FQGTGA. V lost 2 bases to trimming and J lost 8 bases; unmatched junction nucleotides: 9. The CDR3 protein is CASSLGTGHGTGYTF. In DNA, the CDR3 is TGTGCCAGCAGCTTAGGGACAGGGCACGGTACAGGCTACACCTTC.

The chain carries TRBV4-2 and TRBJ1-2; TRBD1 aligns across 8 bases. CDR1 and CDR2 (germline): LGHNA, YNFKEQ. The trim removed 1 base at V and 2 bases at J, leaving 15 bases unmatched. There are 19 residues in the CDR3. The CDR3 loop is CASSQVRQGLQPLNYGYTF. CDR3 coding DNA: TGTGCCAGCAGCCAAGTTCGACAGGGGCTGCAACCTTTAAACTATGGCTACACCTTC.

The genes are TRBV11-3 and TRBJ2-3; the D gene is possibly TRBD2 (5 bases). The germline V gene encodes CDR1 SGHNT and CDR2 YENEEA. The CDR3 sequence is 15 residues long. Trimming took 5 bases from V and 2 from J, leaving 14 bases between them. The CDR3 nucleotides read TGTGCCAGCAGCACTAGGACCGCATTCACAGATACGCAGTATTTT. This sequence encodes CASSTRTAFTDTQYF.

The chain joins TRBV27 to TRBJ1-4; no definite D call. The CDR3 consists of 14 residues. The V end was cut by 5 bases, the J end by 7 bases, with 14 bases between. Looked up from germline, CDR1 is MNHEY and CDR2 is SMNVEV (reference sequence). In nucleotides, the CDR3 is TGTGCCAGCAGTGTCCAGAAAGAGGGTGAAAAACTGTTTTTT. Amino acids: CASSVQKEGEKLFF.

V gene TRBV9 combines with J gene TRBJ2-6, with D perhaps TRBD1 (5 bases). V gave up 3 bases and J gave up 1 base, with 8 bases separating them. Per the germline V gene, CDR1 is SGDLS and CDR2 is YYNGEE. The CDR3 is 15 residues long. The CDR3 DNA is TGTGCCAGCAGCGCGACAGTGTCTGGGGCCAACGTCCTGACTTTC. It codes for CASSATVSGANVLTF.

This chain connects TRBV11-1 to TRBJ2-1; 11 positions agree with TRBD2. Germline assignment: CDR1 SGHAT and CDR2 FQDESV (reference sequence). Losses at the gene ends were 5 bases for V and 0 bases for J; bases not matched to a gene: 3. CDR3 length: 16 residues. The CDR3 DNA sequence: TGTGCCAGCAGCAGACTAGCGGGAAGCTCCTACAATGAGCAGTTCTTC. This codes for CASSRLAGSSYNEQFF.